This T cell receptor (beta chain) was sequenced in a study of cytomegalovirus exposure and HLA in healthy donors (dated by TCRdb to about 2017). In terms of the full investigation: A later analysis indicated that the 120 validation repertoires were generated on the platform also employed for the roughly 720 repertoires of the first cohort. The aim of the study was to test whether cataloging public T cell receptors could identify signatures of past pathogen exposure. A separate validation cohort of 100 to 150 different subjects was used in addition to the 666-subject first cohort. High-throughput TCR immunosequencing, statistical association of individual TCRs with disease status, and machine learning were combined to predict cytomegalovirus infection status. Broad study findings and their caveats: While some public TCRs were present in many individuals, most TCR sequences turned up only very rarely across donors. In a later analysis, TCRs clustered in the first cohort were found to also tend to co-occur in the approximately 110 validation repertoires, with 94% of cluster scores above 0. The validation cohort had no HLA typing available for a later analysis, so co-occurrence within that cohort was assessed over all 130 or so repertoires. In the study, approximately 150 TCR beta chains were listed as associated with cytomegalovirus. Three of the identified cytomegalovirus-associated TCR beta chains were confirmed in vitro to be specific for cytomegalovirus antigens. Cytomegalovirus status was reported to be diagnosed by the classifier with high specificity and sensitivity in both the original and validation cohorts. It was suggested by the authors that the approach could potentially be generalized to other disease states and immunological phenotypes.

About this clone: No cognate antigen has been identified for it. No much larger clone exists at a distance of one base, and base qualities are not known.

The CDR3 goes from the cysteine to the phenylalanine over 14 residues. CDR3 DNA only is kept here, 42 bases in frame from base 1. Donors formed part of the validation cohort, which comprised over a hundred subjects and was distinct from the first cohort of under 750 subjects. The library was prepared using the immunoSEQ multiplex PCR assay. In the original analysis: A statistical classification framework was built to diagnose cytomegalovirus status from the catalog of TCR beta chain sequences. TCRdb limited this immuneACCESS table to in-frame rearrangements with V and J called. A share of clones is missing; checked studies link under half to unresolved V genes, and the rest is unexplained. For V, J and clone size, that table is used; D and trimming come from the DNA. A total of around 140,000 clones appear in this sample, roughly 90% of them only once. 3.5% to 5.5% of the sample rests with the top ten.

This receptor was taken from a man in his late teens or twenties in good health and CMV-seropositive. The chain is assembled from TRBV21-1 and TRBJ2-7; TRBD2, the table's D call, was not compared with the DNA. TRBV21-1 is a pseudogene. Sequenced sample: PBMCs. The DNA sequence reads TGTGCCAGCATCTCTCAGAGGGCAGTGGGGGAGCAGTACTTC. It is translated as CASISQRAVGEQYF.